The rows below give T cell receptor beta chains drawn from one sample of a study of cytomegalovirus exposure and HLA in healthy donors. TCRdb's table, derived via immunoSEQ multiplex PCR, lists solely in-frame clones and lacks some. The repertoire includes some 87,000 clones, roughly three quarters of them detected once, and approximately 2.6% sits in the top ten. Sequencing was carried out using PBMCs. These receptor sequences come from a man between 25 and 39 years old in good health and CMV-seronegative. Both conserved end residues are trimmed from each CDR3. The order of the fields is CDR3 protein, V gene, D gene, J gene. D genes are given only for firm matches.

ASSIKGGDTEAF | TRBV19 | - | TRBJ1-1
ASSRSSNQPQH | TRBV7-9 | - | TRBJ1-5
ASSSGQQYGYT | TRBV7-9 | TRBD1 | TRBJ1-2
ASSERGQGVSGANVLT | TRBV6-4 | TRBD1 | TRBJ2-6
ASRGPGTERNQPQH | TRBV21-1 | - | TRBJ1-5
ASSRQDNYGYT | TRBV2 | - | TRBJ1-2
ASGRGNEQF | TRBV12-5 | - | TRBJ2-1
ASSSGRSGEKLF | TRBV5-1 | - | TRBJ1-4
ASSFAGLTEAF | TRBV27 | - | TRBJ1-1
ASSIRLSEGVKNIQY | TRBV19 | - | TRBJ2-4
ASSQDVRATNEKLF | TRBV4-3 | - | TRBJ1-4
ASSQDATEFGQPQH | TRBV4-1 | - | TRBJ1-5
ASSFQGTSTDTQY | TRBV27 | - | TRBJ2-3
ASSLSPGQGGGYT | TRBV5-1 | TRBD1 | TRBJ1-2
ASIKQGGNSKNPEAF | TRBV19 | TRBD1 | TRBJ1-1
ASRIQGSSTEAF | TRBV6-5 | TRBD1 | TRBJ1-1
ASSSTGQGSPLH | TRBV5-1 | - | TRBJ1-6
ASSRRGGQNTGELF | TRBV4-2 | - | TRBJ2-2
AISLGQNHSPLH | TRBV10-3 | TRBD1 | TRBJ1-6
ASSDSPGQGPGELF | TRBV5-5 | TRBD1 | TRBJ2-2
ASSLRGEETQY | TRBV5-6 | - | TRBJ2-5
ASSPTPGNTEAF | TRBV27 | - | TRBJ1-1
ASSQPMNTEAF | TRBV4-1 | - | TRBJ1-1
ASNTLREGPSSYEQY | TRBV28 | - | TRBJ2-7
ASSYRPGGREQY | TRBV6-5 | TRBD2 | TRBJ2-7
ASTPGRLAGPSGTGELF | TRBV28 | TRBD2 | TRBJ2-2
ASSNPGQGRRSQETQY | TRBV7-9 | TRBD1 | TRBJ2-5
ASTSTGSYEQY | TRBV2 | - | TRBJ2-7
AISRGQVHTEAF | TRBV10-3 | TRBD1 | TRBJ1-1
ASSLVQGINEKLF | TRBV7-6 | - | TRBJ1-4
ASSLDRGYEQF | TRBV5-1 | TRBD1 | TRBJ2-1
ASSSYGGTGEADTQY | TRBV7-9 | TRBD1 | TRBJ2-3
SVLTSGGRRVSYNEQF | TRBV29-1 | TRBD2 | TRBJ2-1
ASRLLGLAGNEQF | TRBV4-1 | TRBD2 | TRBJ2-1
ASSPSETYEQY | TRBV6-1 | - | TRBJ2-7
ASSLKGADSTIY | TRBV7-9 | TRBD1 | TRBJ1-3
SVEAPDGDYGYT | TRBV29-1 | - | TRBJ1-2
ASSVQGGSYNEQF | TRBV19 | - | TRBJ2-1
ASSLLGTGNNEQF | TRBV27 | TRBD1 | TRBJ2-1
ASSSLGEGEYGYT | TRBV6-6 | - | TRBJ1-2
ASSYSLVFVDTEAF | TRBV6-5 | - | TRBJ1-1
ASSLTRDQPQH | TRBV18 | - | TRBJ1-5
ASSLSSYEQY | TRBV11-3 | - | TRBJ2-7
ASTLRDRFNSPLH | TRBV2 | TRBD1 | TRBJ1-6
ASSPGGNGYT | TRBV5-1 | - | TRBJ1-2
ASSFHGGANTGELF | TRBV11-3 | - | TRBJ2-2
TSSQAGQQPATNEKLF | TRBV1 | - | TRBJ1-4
ASSPSQRTNTGELF | TRBV18 | - | TRBJ2-2
ASSSSRGEAF | TRBV5-4 | - | TRBJ1-1
ASSVLTGTNEKLF | TRBV9 | TRBD1 | TRBJ1-4
ASSVSGEPTDTQY | TRBV6-4 | TRBD2 | TRBJ2-3
ASSVGGTGAYNEQF | TRBV19 | TRBD1 | TRBJ2-1
SSSLGIYEQY | TRBV7-9 | - | -
ASSQIGVIGELF | TRBV14 | - | TRBJ2-2
ASSSGGISKETQY | TRBV6-6 | - | TRBJ2-5
ASSPQETQY | TRBV7-2 | - | TRBJ2-5
ASSLGLRGYGNTIY | TRBV7-8 | - | TRBJ1-3
ASSYSTQGLTEAF | TRBV6-5 | - | TRBJ1-1
ASSYKGGVGYT | TRBV6-6 | - | TRBJ1-2